This T cell receptor (beta chain) was sequenced for a study of shared clonotypes between healthy human individuals. The protocol was immunoSEQ multiplex PCR, while the TCRdb copy is restricted to in-frame clones and leaves out a portion. Among 640,000 or so clones listed, less than 80% were seen once. Naive CD4+ cells were CD45RA-selected; the remaining cells were memory. The junction had 5 bases not matched to a gene; V was cut back by 7 bases and J by 4 bases. CDR3 length: 14 amino acids. The germline CDR1 and CDR2 sequences are WNHNN and SYGVQD (reference sequence). The source is a woman aged 30 to 39 in good health. The V and J genes are TRBV10-1 and TRBJ2-7; TRBD2 matches 12 bases. Sequences were obtained from memory CD4+ T cells sorted from blood. Stated subset: CD45RA-negative fraction. The CDR3 bases are TGCGCCAGCACTACTAGCGGGAGGCGGTACGAGCAGTACTTC. It translates to CASTTSGRRYEQYF.